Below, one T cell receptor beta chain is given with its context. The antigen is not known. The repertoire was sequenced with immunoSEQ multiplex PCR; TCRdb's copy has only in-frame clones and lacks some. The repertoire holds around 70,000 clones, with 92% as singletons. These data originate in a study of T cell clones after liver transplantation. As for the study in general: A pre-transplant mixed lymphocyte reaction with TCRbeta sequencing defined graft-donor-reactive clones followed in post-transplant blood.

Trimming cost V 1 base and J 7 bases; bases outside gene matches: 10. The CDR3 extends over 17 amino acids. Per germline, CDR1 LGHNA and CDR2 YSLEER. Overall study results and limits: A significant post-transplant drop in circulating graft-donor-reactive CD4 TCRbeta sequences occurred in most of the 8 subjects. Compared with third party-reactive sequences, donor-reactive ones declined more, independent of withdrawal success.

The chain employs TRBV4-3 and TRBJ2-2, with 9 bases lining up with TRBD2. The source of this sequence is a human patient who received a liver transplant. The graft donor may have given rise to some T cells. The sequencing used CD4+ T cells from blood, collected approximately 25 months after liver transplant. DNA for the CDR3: TGCGCCAGCAGCCAAGGGGTAGCGGGAGTAGATAGCGGGGAGCTGTTTTTT. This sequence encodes CASSQGVAGVDSGELFF.